This record concerns one T cell receptor beta chain sequence. Its antigen is not identified. The source of the sample is a study of cytomegalovirus exposure and HLA in healthy donors. Whole-study findings and limits: In a later analysis, common viral pathogens appeared linked to several of the most significant clusters.

Primers for the PCR totalled 60 Vbeta and 13 Jbeta. Assay used: immunoSEQ multiplex PCR; TCRdb lists only in-frame clones, some missing. The sample contains about 140,000 clones, 65% to 70% of which appear only once. Germline V CDR1 and CDR2: LGHNA, YSLEER. Trimming left V 4 bases short and J 7 bases short, with 11 bases between. The CDR3 has 13 residues. The J gene is TRBJ1-5, the V gene TRBV4-3; tentative D call: TRBD1 (6 bases). Sequencing used PBMCs. The sequence was obtained from a human donor in good health. The CDR3 coding sequence is TGCGCCAGCAGCCGGAACAGGGACCAGCCCCAGCATTTT. This translates into CASSRNRDQPQHF.